This TCR beta chain is drawn from a study of graft-versus-host responses after intestinal transplantation. About the research overall: Grafts that recipients had were multivisceral, liver-intestinal, or isolated intestinal transplants. Each patient got anti-thymocyte globulin induction, then tacrolimus and steroids for two to four years.

This table comes from immunoSEQ multiplex PCR, and its TCRdb copy is limited to in-frame clones, with some not included. The sample holds about 90,000 clones, about 93% seen once. Study results and limitations: Patients who carried graft-donor T cell macrochimerism also had high graft-versus-host to host-versus-graft clonal ratios in their allografts. Recipient marrow contained GvH clones, some of which appeared first in ileum or blood.

On this clone itself: Its antigen is not known.

The CDR3 extends over 11 amino acids. Trimming removed 5 bases from V and 10 bases from J, with 14 bases in between. Looked up from germline, CDR1 is DFQATT and CDR2 is SNEGSKA (reference sequence). The receptor was derived from a human donor who was the organ donor for an intestinal transplant. Here the sequenced sample was unstimulated CD8+ T cells sorted from spleen or lymph node cells, taken before transplant. The chain carries TRBV20-1 and TRBJ1-1; no reliable D call. The DNA for the CDR3 is TGCAGTGCTCCGGTTCGACGGGGAGCTTTCTTT. Amino acid sequence: CSAPVRRGAFF.